These T cell receptor beta chains were read from a single sample in a study of blood T cells in healthy people across ages. TCRdb fed the 5' RACE reads into MiXCR, producing one record per CDR3 protein. The data contain some 1.6 million distinct CDR3 sequences, about 35% of them seen just once; the ten biggest clones take up over 9%. The sequenced material came from blood. These receptors all stem from a woman in her 30s in good health. Each CDR3 is given with its conserved first and last residue. D genes are given only for firm matches. Clone size is shown for a subset of rows, as once, few, many or a class of expanded clone.

clone size: few; J gene: TRBJ2-2; D gene: -; V gene: TRBV20-1; CDR3 DNA: TGCAGTGCTAGTAACCCCCGGCACCGTAACACCGGGGAGCTGTTTTTT; CDR3 protein: CSASNPRHRNTGELFF
clone size: -; J gene: TRBJ1-1; D gene: -; V gene: TRBV20-1; CDR3 DNA: TGCAGTGCTAGGACTCGAACTGAAGCTTTCTTT; CDR3 protein: CSARTRTEAFF
clone size: -; J gene: TRBJ1-1; D gene: -; V gene: TRBV3-1; CDR3 DNA: TGTGCCAGCAGCCAAGAAACCCCTGGCACTGAAGCTTTCTTT; CDR3 protein: CASSQETPGTEAFF
clone size: -; J gene: TRBJ2-1; D gene: TRBD2; V gene: TRBV7-6; CDR3 DNA: TGTGCCAGCAGCTCCTCATTAGCGGGGGAGTACAATGAGCAGTTCTTC; CDR3 protein: CASSSSLAGEYNEQFF
clone size: -; J gene: TRBJ2-4; D gene: -; V gene: TRBV7-9; CDR3 DNA: TGTGCCAGCAGCTCTTGGGACAATATTAACAAAAACATTCAGTACTTC; CDR3 protein: CASSSWDNINKNIQYF
clone size: -; J gene: TRBJ1-5; D gene: -; V gene: TRBV2; CDR3 DNA: TGTGCCAGCAGTGAATCCCTTCAGCCCCAGCATTTT; CDR3 protein: CASSESLQPQHF
clone size: -; J gene: TRBJ1-5; D gene: -; V gene: TRBV27; CDR3 DNA: TGTGCCAGCAGTCCGAGGGTAGGTCAGCCCCAGCATTTT; CDR3 protein: CASSPRVGQPQHF
clone size: -; J gene: TRBJ1-2; D gene: -; V gene: TRBV4-1; CDR3 DNA: TGCGCCAGCAGCCAAGTTTTAGGCAGGGCTTCGTCCAGCGATGGCTACACCTTC; CDR3 protein: CASSQVLGRASSSDGYTF
clone size: -; J gene: TRBJ2-5; D gene: -; V gene: TRBV12-3/TRBV12-4; CDR3 DNA: TGTGCCAGCAGTCCGACAGATACCCAAGAGACCCAGTACTTC; CDR3 protein: CASSPTDTQETQYF
clone size: few; J gene: TRBJ1-1; D gene: -; V gene: TRBV20-1; CDR3 DNA: TGCAGTGCGGCCTCGACATTATACCTGAACACTGAAGCTTTCTTT; CDR3 protein: CSAASTLYLNTEAFF
clone size: few; J gene: TRBJ2-6; D gene: TRBD1; V gene: TRBV18; CDR3 DNA: TGTGCCAGCTCTTCACAGGGGGCTTCTGGGGCCAACGTCCTGACTTTC; CDR3 protein: CASSSQGASGANVLTF
clone size: many; J gene: TRBJ2-3; D gene: -; V gene: TRBV7-3; CDR3 DNA: TGTGCCAGCAGCTTAACAGTGAGCACAGATACGCAGTATTTT; CDR3 protein: CASSLTVSTDTQYF
clone size: -; J gene: TRBJ1-5; D gene: -; V gene: TRBV28; CDR3 DNA: TGTGCCAGCAGTTTTTTTCTGGGGGGACGAGGCAATCAGCCCCAGCATTTT; CDR3 protein: CASSFFLGGRGNQPQHF
clone size: few; J gene: TRBJ1-5; D gene: -; V gene: TRBV19; CDR3 DNA: TGTGCCAGTAGTATTACACACATCAGGGGCAGTCAGCCCCAGCATTTT; CDR3 protein: CASSITHIRGSQPQHF
clone size: -; J gene: TRBJ2-7; D gene: TRBD2; V gene: TRBV7-2; CDR3 DNA: TGTGCCAGCAGCACCGGGACTAGCGGCAATGCCTACGAGCAGTACTTC; CDR3 protein: CASSTGTSGNAYEQYF
clone size: -; J gene: TRBJ1-1; D gene: TRBD1; V gene: TRBV7-9; CDR3 DNA: TGTGCCAGCAGCCGTGACAGGGCCTCTGAAGCTTTCTTT; CDR3 protein: CASSRDRASEAFF
clone size: few; J gene: TRBJ2-7; D gene: -; V gene: TRBV7-3; CDR3 DNA: TGTGCCAGCAGCTTAAATTGGGGAAGCTCCTACGAGCAGTACTTC; CDR3 protein: CASSLNWGSSYEQYF
clone size: -; J gene: TRBJ1-5; D gene: -; V gene: TRBV2; CDR3 DNA: TGTGCCAGCAGTGAGGTTTCAGGGCGGCTCAACCAGCCCCAGCATTTT; CDR3 protein: CASSEVSGRLNQPQHF
clone size: few; J gene: TRBJ2-1; D gene: TRBD1; V gene: TRBV20-1; CDR3 DNA: TGCAGTGCTGGACAGGGTCAGCAGTTCTTC; CDR3 protein: CSAGQGQQFF
clone size: -; J gene: TRBJ2-6; D gene: -; V gene: TRBV3-1; CDR3 DNA: TGTGCCAGCAGCCCCTTAGCATGGACCTCTGGGGCCAACGTCCTGACTTTC; CDR3 protein: CASSPLAWTSGANVLTF
clone size: many; J gene: TRBJ1-2; D gene: -; V gene: TRBV29-1; CDR3 DNA: TGCAGCGTTGACGGGGCGGACGGCTACACCTTC; CDR3 protein: CSVDGADGYTF
clone size: -; J gene: TRBJ2-7; D gene: TRBD2; V gene: TRBV20-1; CDR3 DNA: TGCAGTACTAGAGATCCGACTAGCGGGCCACCCCGCTCCTACGAGCAGTACTTC; CDR3 protein: CSTRDPTSGPPRSYEQYF
clone size: few; J gene: TRBJ2-3; D gene: TRBD2; V gene: TRBV20-1; CDR3 DNA: TGCAGTGCTGGTTTGGGGACTAGCGGGGGGAGCACAGATACGCAGTATTTT; CDR3 protein: CSAGLGTSGGSTDTQYF
clone size: once; J gene: TRBJ1-2; D gene: TRBD1; V gene: TRBV20-1; CDR3 DNA: TGCAGTGCGGGACAGGGGGCGTCGGGATTCGGTGGCTACACCTTC; CDR3 protein: CSAGQGASGFGGYTF
clone size: many; J gene: TRBJ2-4; D gene: TRBD2; V gene: TRBV13; CDR3 DNA: TGTGCCAGCAGCCCGACTAGCAACCAAGGCGAAAACATTCAGTACTTC; CDR3 protein: CASSPTSNQGENIQYF
clone size: many; J gene: TRBJ1-6; D gene: -; V gene: TRBV20-1; CDR3 DNA: TGCAGTGCTAGAGTAGCAGGGGCGCCTTTAGTGGATTCACCCCTCCACTTT; CDR3 protein: CSARVAGAPLVDSPLHF
clone size: -; J gene: TRBJ2-7; D gene: -; V gene: TRBV10-1; CDR3 DNA: TGCGCCAGCCTTGGCGTCAGGGACGACGAGCAGTACTTC; CDR3 protein: CASLGVRDDEQYF
clone size: -; J gene: TRBJ2-7; D gene: -; V gene: TRBV18; CDR3 DNA: TGTGCCAGCTCACCACCGAGCAACCCTCTCTACGAGCAGTACTTC; CDR3 protein: CASSPPSNPLYEQYF
clone size: many; J gene: TRBJ2-7; D gene: -; V gene: TRBV20-1; CDR3 DNA: TGCAGTGCTAGACTAGGGGGGTCCTACGAGCAGTACTTC; CDR3 protein: CSARLGGSYEQYF
clone size: few; J gene: TRBJ2-1; D gene: -; V gene: TRBV6-1; CDR3 DNA: TGTGCCAGCGGGGGAGTAAGGAATGAGCAGTTCTTC; CDR3 protein: CASGGVRNEQFF
clone size: -; J gene: TRBJ2-7; D gene: -; V gene: TRBV11-1; CDR3 DNA: TGTGCCAGCAGCTCCCCCGTGCGGGACGACGAGCAGTACTTC; CDR3 protein: CASSSPVRDDEQYF
clone size: -; J gene: TRBJ2-1; D gene: TRBD2; V gene: TRBV7-2; CDR3 DNA: TGTGCCAGCAGCTTACCTAGCGGGAGACGCAATGAGCAGTTCTTC; CDR3 protein: CASSLPSGRRNEQFF
clone size: few; J gene: TRBJ2-4; D gene: TRBD2; V gene: TRBV7-6; CDR3 DNA: TGTGCCAGCAACCCTAGCGGGGTCTCGGAGCAGTACTTC; CDR3 protein: CASNPSGVSEQYF
clone size: few; J gene: TRBJ2-7; D gene: -; V gene: TRBV20-1; CDR3 DNA: TGCAGTGCTAGAGGCGGGATGAGCTATGAGCAGTACTTC; CDR3 protein: CSARGGMSYEQYF